The 2 T cell receptor beta chains below were found in one sample sequenced in a study of blood T cell repertoires in COVID-19. Data came from immunoSEQ multiplex PCR; TCRdb stores just in-frame clones and leaves some out. The sample contains some 150,000 clones, roughly 86% of which appear only once. The sample consisted of peripheral blood. These receptors came from a man in his sixties or seventies with acute or convalescent COVID-19.

The chain has TRBV19 and TRBJ1-5, with 7 positions matching TRBD1. The germline CDR1 and CDR2 sequences are LNHDA and SQIVND (reference sequence). J lost 3 bases, V lost 8 bases, and 7 bases had no gene match. This CDR3 is built from 14 residues. The CDR3 DNA reads TGTGCCAGTCAGGGGGGCGCGTACAATCAGCCCCAGCATTTT. Its translation: CASQGGAYNQPQHF.

The chain employs TRBV18 and TRBJ1-1, with 8 bases that match TRBD1. The CDR3 spans 14 residues. After removal of 1 base from V and 11 bases from J, the junction contained 9 bases not matched to a gene. The germline V gene has CDR1 KGHSH and CDR2 LQKENI. The chain's CDR3 is CASSPRQGTLGAFF. CDR3 in DNA: TGTGCCAGCTCACCACGACAGGGGACTCTGGGGGCTTTCTTT.